What follows are 10 T cell receptor beta chains derived from one specimen sequenced in a study of T cells in Graves' hyperthyroidism and ophthalmopathy. From RNA transcripts, TCR beta CDR3 regions were amplified. Primed by the HTBI set, a first-round RT-PCR was run on the TCR CDR3. TCRdb used MiXCR to reprocess the multiplex PCR reads, holding one entry per CDR3 protein. In the table there are approximately 380,000 distinct CDR3 sequences, 15% to 20% of which are singletons. Specimen: blood. Every receptor here comes from a woman aged 18-29 years with Graves' hyperthyroidism.

This clonotype came up many times. The rearrangement joins TRBV6-1 to TRBJ1-5; D not resolved. Germline V gene lookup returns CDR1 MNHNS and CDR2 SASEGT. The CDR3 totals 14 residues. Trimming shortened V by 10 bases and J by 0 bases, and 13 bases separated the two germline ends. CDR3 bases: TGTGCCACGAACAAGGACTATAGCAATCAGCCCCAGCATTTT. Amino acids: CATNKDYSNQPQHF.

This clonotype was counted ten times or more. The chain employs TRBV28 and TRBJ2-7, with D tentatively TRBD1 or TRBD2 (7 bases each). The CDR3 spans 14 residues. Trimming shortened V by 7 bases and J by 4 bases, and 17 bases separated the two germline ends. Germline lookup yields CDR1 MDHEN and CDR2 SYDVKM. The CDR3 DNA reads TGTGCCAGCACCCCCGGGACAGCGGGATACGAGCAGTACTTC. Translated: CASTPGTAGYEQYF.

The table lists this clonotype with many counts. This rearrangement joins TRBV6-2 or TRBV6-3 to TRBJ2-7; TRBD2 matches at 14 bases. CDR3 length: 18 amino acids. CDR1 is MNHEY, CDR2 SVGEGT, per germline. V lost 0 bases to trimming and J lost 1 base; unmatched junction nucleotides: 5. The CDR3 nucleotides are TGTGCCAGCAGTTACTCGATCGGGACTAGCGGGGGTTCCTACGAGCAGTACTTC. It codes for CASSYSIGTSGGSYEQYF.

This clonotype was detected ten times or more. The gene calls are TRBV28 and TRBJ1-3; D is unresolved. Trimming stripped 5 bases from V and 4 bases from J, with 18 bases between. There are 16 residues in the CDR3. Germline V CDR1 and CDR2: MDHEN, SYDVKM. CDR3 in DNA: TGTGCCAGCAGTCCGGGTGGGGAGACTGAAGGAAACACCATATATTTT. Amino acids: CASSPGGETEGNTIYF.

The chain joins TRBV6-1 to TRBJ1-2; possibly TRBD1 for D (5 bases). The CDR3 is 15 amino acids. Germline CDR1 reads MNHNS; CDR2 reads SASEGT. Trimming removed 3 bases at V and 8 bases at J, with 19 bases between. The CDR3, as DNA: TGTGCCAGCAGTGACATCAGGGAGATCACTAAGGGCTACACCTTC. Amino acids: CASSDIREITKGYTF.

The chain combines TRBV3-1 with TRBJ1-2; D gene uncertain. This CDR3 is 12 amino acids long. From germline, CDR1 is LGHDT and CDR2 YNNKEL (reference sequence). The V end was cut by 3 bases, the J end by 8 bases, with 10 bases between. CDR3 amino acids: CASSHQHTGYTF. CDR3 bases: TGTGCCAGCAGCCACCAGCACACGGGCTACACCTTC.

This clonotype has only a few counts. The V gene is TRBV29-1, the J gene TRBJ2-4, with no clear D. CDR3 size: 13 residues. Trimming shortened V by 5 bases and J by 0 bases, and 8 bases separated the two germline ends. CDR1 SQVTM and CDR2 ANQGSEA come from the germline V gene. The CDR3 loop is CSVLGLAKNIQYF. CDR3 in DNA: TGCAGCGTTCTAGGGTTAGCCAAAAACATTCAGTACTTC.

The chain recombines TRBV6-1 with TRBJ1-1, with D possibly matching TRBD1 (5 bases). Trimming left V 7 bases short and J 6 bases short, with 24 bases between. The CDR3 consists of 16 residues. The germline V gene encodes CDR1 MNHNS and CDR2 SASEGT. The CDR3 DNA follows: TGTGCCAGCAATCACCTGGGGAGAAGGTGGGACTCTGAAGCTTTCTTT. Amino acid sequence: CASNHLGRRWDSEAFF.

This clonotype has ten or more counts. J is TRBJ1-2 and V is TRBV12-3 or TRBV12-4; D may be TRBD1 (5 bases). CDR3 length: 12 amino acids. Trimming cost V 3 bases and J 8 bases, with 10 bases left between them. The CDR3 nucleotides are TGTGCCAGCAGTTTTGGGGGATCCGGCTACACCTTC. This codes for CASSFGGSGYTF.

In its sample, this clonotype was seen many times. The rearrangement links TRBV2 to TRBJ1-1; no reliable D call. Deletions cut 7 bases from V and 4 bases from J, with 13 bases between. CDR1 is SNHLY, CDR2 FYNNEI, per germline. The CDR3 sequence is 13 residues long. In nucleotides, the CDR3 is TGTGCCAGCAAGGACGGCCCGGGCACTGAAGCTTTCTTT. It specifies CASKDGPGTEAFF.